This T cell receptor beta chain was captured by sequencing in a study of T cells in localized non-small cell lung cancer. V lost 0 bases, J lost 5 bases, and 8 bases lay in between. The CDR3 has 14 amino acids. Germline CDR1 and CDR2: MGHRA and YSYEKL. Clones were read by immunoSEQ multiplex PCR, and TCRdb kept only the in-frame ones, dropping some. The top ten clones hold about 1.1% of a sample with approximately 15,000 clones, almost 90% of them seen once. The source is a woman aged 35 to 75 with stage III lung adenocarcinoma. The chain employs TRBV4-1 and TRBJ1-5; D not certain. The sequenced sample was peripheral blood mononuclear cells, obtained before any cancer treatment. The CDR3 spells CASSQDSRDQPQHF. As DNA, the CDR3 is TGCGCCAGCAGCCAAGATTCTAGAGATCAGCCCCAGCATTTT.